This entry describes one TCR beta chain. Its target is unknown. The V and J ends lost 5 bases and 5 bases respectively, with 10 bases between them. The germline V gene has CDR1 MDHEN and CDR2 SYDVKM. This CDR3 region has 12 residues. These data belong to a study of cytomegalovirus exposure and HLA in healthy donors. Findings and caveats of the study: An analysis that came later showed most CMV-associated TCR beta chains appearing HLA-restricted.

The PCR employed 60 Vbeta primers together with 13 Jbeta primers. The data were produced by immunoSEQ multiplex PCR, yet TCRdb's version contains in-frame clones alone and is incomplete. This sample has approximately 160,000 clones; 65% to 85% occur once, and the top ten carry approximately 4.1%. This clonotype originated in a woman aged 45-60 years in good health and CMV-seropositive. This rearrangement joins TRBV28 to TRBJ2-7; tentatively, D is TRBD1 (5 bases). The sequenced material came from PBMCs. CDR3 in amino acids: CASSIYRNEQYF. The CDR3 DNA reads TGTGCCAGCAGTATCTACAGGAACGAGCAGTACTTC.